This TCR beta chain originates from a study of beta chain features in type 1 diabetes. Expressed TCRB transcripts were sequenced, since all the RNA that had been isolated was reverse transcribed. Sequencing was performed with immunoSEQ multiplex PCR; in TCRdb, only in-frame clones are kept and a portion is missing. The sample includes under 300,000 clones, 27% seen only once; the top ten take approximately 4%. Trimming pared 6 bases from V and 5 bases from J, leaving 17 bases between. The CDR3 length is 15 residues. The germline CDR1 and CDR2 sequences are MNHEY and SVGAGI. Study outcomes and limitations: Compared with healthy donors, patients appeared to share more similar naive, central memory and regulatory TCRB repertoires. Highly expressing activated T cells could be over-counted with a cDNA template.

Details on this clone: Its specificity is unknown.

CD4+ naive, central memory, regulatory and stem cell-like memory subsets were isolated by sorting on CD45RO/CCR7/CD25/CD127/CD95/CD27. This sequence joins TRBV6-5 and TRBJ1-5; weak D call: TRBD1 (6 bases). The TCR comes from a man under 40 in good health. Sequenced sample: central memory CD4+ T cells from blood. CDR3 nucleotide sequence: TGTGCCAGCAGGGAGAGGGGGGCTAGGCATCAGCCCCAGCATTTT. Its translation: CASRERGARHQPQHF.